A selection of T cell receptor beta chains follows, all from one sample in a study of shared clonotypes between healthy human individuals. TCRdb's copy holds only in-frame clones and misses some; the assay was immunoSEQ multiplex PCR. The top ten hold less than 0.06% of the sample, which has under 650,000 clones, 95% to 97% seen once. Sequences were obtained from naive CD4+ T cells sorted from blood. These receptors all stem from a young woman in good health. Both conserved end residues are trimmed from each CDR3. Fields, in order: V gene, CDR3 protein.

>TRBV18
ASSPLKLAGGKGTGELF
>TRBV16
ASSLGGLPEGYT
>TRBV7-9
ASSFRQGVHYEQY
>TRBV30
AWSAKTGRGEKLF
>TRBV7-2
ASSRDSSYNEQF
>TRBV7-9
ASSLVKRGRSYNEQF
>TRBV2
ASRPGGRYGYT
>TRBV11-2
ASSLVVGGNTIY
>TRBV18
ASSPFSRANTGELF
>TRBV9
ASSPSSRAGNTIY
>TRBV11-2
ASTVTRGGSSYNEQF
>TRBV2
ASATPWNTEAF
>TRBV10-2
ASSVLSRERGNEQF
>TRBV29-1
SAEPGGGDTQY
>TRBV27
ASSFKASGANVLT